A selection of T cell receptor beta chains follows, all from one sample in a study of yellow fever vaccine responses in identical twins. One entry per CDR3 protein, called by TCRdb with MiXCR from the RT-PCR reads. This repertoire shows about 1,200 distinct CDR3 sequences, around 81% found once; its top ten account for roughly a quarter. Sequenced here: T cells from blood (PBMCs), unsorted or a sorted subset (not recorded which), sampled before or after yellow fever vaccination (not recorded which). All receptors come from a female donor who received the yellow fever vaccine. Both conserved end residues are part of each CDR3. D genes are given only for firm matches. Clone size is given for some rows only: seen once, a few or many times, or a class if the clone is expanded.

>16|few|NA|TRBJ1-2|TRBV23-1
CASSQYGAAFVDGYTF
TGCGCCAGCAGTCAGTACGGGGCAGCTTTCGTTGATGGCTACACCTTC
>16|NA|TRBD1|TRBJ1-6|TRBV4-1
CASSQNIGQGYSPLHF
TGCGCCAGCAGCCAAAACATAGGACAGGGGTATTCACCCCTCCACTTT
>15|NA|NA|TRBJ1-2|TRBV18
CASSPYPPDKEGYTF
TGTGCCAGCTCACCATACCCCCCTGATAAGGAAGGCTACACCTTC
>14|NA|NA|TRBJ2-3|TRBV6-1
CASSEIGDPDTQYF
TGTGCCAGCAGTGAAATCGGGGATCCAGATACGCAGTATTTT
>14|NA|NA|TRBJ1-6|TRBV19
CASKGPGSDSPLHF
TGTGCCAGTAAAGGCCCAGGGTCGGATTCACCCCTCCACTTT
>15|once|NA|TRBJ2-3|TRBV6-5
CASSYSEVGTDTQYF
TGTGCCAGCAGTTACTCGGAGGTTGGCACAGATACGCAGTATTTT
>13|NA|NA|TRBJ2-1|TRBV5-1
CASSLISLHEQFF
TGCGCCAGCAGCTTGATTAGTCTCCATGAGCAGTTCTTC
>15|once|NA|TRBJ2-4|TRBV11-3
CASSLGQPNLNIQYF
TGTGCCAGCAGCTTAGGACAGCCAAACCTAAACATTCAGTACTTC
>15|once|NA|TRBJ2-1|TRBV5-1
CASNLGAGLYNEQFF
TGCGCCAGCAACCTCGGGGCGGGGCTTTACAATGAGCAGTTCTTC
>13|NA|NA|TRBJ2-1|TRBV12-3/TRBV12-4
CASSFVGNNEQFF
TGTGCCAGCAGTTTTGTCGGCAACAATGAGCAATTCTTC
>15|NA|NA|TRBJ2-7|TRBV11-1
CASSLSPGGAYEQYF
TGTGCCAGCAGCTTAAGTCCCGGAGGCGCCTACGAGCAGTACTTC
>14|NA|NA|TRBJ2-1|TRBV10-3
CAISAAFSYNEQFF
TGTGCCATCAGTGCGGCCTTCTCCTACAATGAGCAGTTCTTC
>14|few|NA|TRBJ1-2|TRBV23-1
CASSRYSVGYGYTF
TGCGCCAGCAGTCGGTACTCAGTGGGTTATGGCTACACCTTC
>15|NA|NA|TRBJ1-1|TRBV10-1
CASSQETTANTEAFF
TGCGCCAGCAGTCAAGAGACAACCGCGAACACTGAAGCTTTCTTT
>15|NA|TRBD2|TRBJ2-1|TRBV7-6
CASSSLAGSYNEQFF
TGTGCCAGCAGCTCACTAGCGGGGAGTTACAATGAGCAGTTCTTC
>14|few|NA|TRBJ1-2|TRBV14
CASSPLQGYYGYTF
TGTGCCAGCAGCCCTCTCCAAGGGTACTATGGCTACACCTTC
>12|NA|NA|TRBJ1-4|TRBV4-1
CASSHIEEKLFF
TGCGCCAGCAGCCACATTGAGGAAAAACTGTTTTTT
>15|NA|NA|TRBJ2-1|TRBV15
CATSSFRTAPLEQFF
TGTGCCACCAGCTCATTTAGGACAGCACCTCTTGAGCAGTTCTTC
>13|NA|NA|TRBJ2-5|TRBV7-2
CASSLWGQETQYF
TGTGCCAGCAGCTTATGGGGACAAGAGACCCAGTACTTC
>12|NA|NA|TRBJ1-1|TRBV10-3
CAISTGLTEAFF
TGTGCCATCAGTACAGGGCTCACTGAAGCTTTCTTT
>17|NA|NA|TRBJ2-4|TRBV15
CATSRDPPNANKNIQYF
TGTGCCACCAGCAGAGATCCGCCCAACGCCAACAAAAACATTCAGTACTTC
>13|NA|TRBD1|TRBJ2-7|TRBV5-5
CASSGRGSYEQYF
TGTGCCAGCAGCGGCAGGGGGTCCTACGAGCAGTACTTC
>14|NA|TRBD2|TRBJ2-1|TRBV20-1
CSASRVGGGNEQFF
TGCAGTGCCTCTAGGGTGGGGGGGGGCAATGAGCAGTTCTTC
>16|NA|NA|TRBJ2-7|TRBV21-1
CASSKGPVQGAYEQYF
TGTGCCAGCAGCAAAGGGCCCGTACAGGGGGCTTACGAGCAGTACTTC
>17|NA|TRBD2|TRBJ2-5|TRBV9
CASSVYPDLAGEETQYF
TGTGCCAGCAGCGTCTACCCAGATCTAGCGGGGGAAGAGACCCAGTACTTC
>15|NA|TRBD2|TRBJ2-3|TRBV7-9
CASSSGLAGTDTQYF
TGTGCCAGCAGCTCGGGACTAGCGGGAACAGATACGCAGTATTTT
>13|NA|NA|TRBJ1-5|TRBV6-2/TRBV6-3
CASNQRDASPQHF
TGTGCCAGCAACCAACGGGACGCTTCGCCCCAGCATTTT
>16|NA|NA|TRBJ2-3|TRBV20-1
CSAFPRGGSATDTQYF
TGCAGTGCCTTCCCGAGGGGGGGTTCGGCCACAGATACGCAGTATTTT
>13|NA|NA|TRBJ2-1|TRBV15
CATSPLRFNEQFF
TGTGCCACCAGCCCGCTCCGATTCAATGAGCAGTTCTTC
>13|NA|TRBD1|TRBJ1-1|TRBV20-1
CSASHTGDTEAFF
TGCAGTGCGTCGCATACAGGGGACACTGAAGCTTTCTTT
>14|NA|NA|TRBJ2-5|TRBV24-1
CATSDEPEGETQYF
TGTGCCACCAGTGACGAACCTGAGGGAGAGACCCAGTACTTC
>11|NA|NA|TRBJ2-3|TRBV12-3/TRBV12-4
CASSYFTRQYF
TGTGCCAGCAGTTACTTCACCAGGCAGTATTTT
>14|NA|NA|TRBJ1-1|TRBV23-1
CASSRSWENTEAFF
TGCGCCAGCAGTCGATCGTGGGAGAACACTGAAGCTTTCTTT
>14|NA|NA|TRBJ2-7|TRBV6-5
CASSYSVVYYEQYF
TGTGCCAGCAGTTACTCTGTCGTATACTACGAGCAGTACTTC
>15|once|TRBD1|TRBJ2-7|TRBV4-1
CASSQETGQTYEQYF
TGCGCCAGCAGCCAAGAGACAGGGCAAACCTACGAGCAGTACTTC
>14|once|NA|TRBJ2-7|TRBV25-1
CASSSRRTSYEQYF
TGTGCCAGCAGTTCTCGTAGAACCTCCTACGAGCAGTACTTC
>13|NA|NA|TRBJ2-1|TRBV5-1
CASSWTGGDEQFF
TGCGCCAGCAGCTGGACGGGTGGAGATGAGCAGTTCTTC
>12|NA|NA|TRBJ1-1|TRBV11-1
CASSLDYTEAFF
TGTGCCAGCAGCTTAGATTACACTGAAGCTTTCTTT
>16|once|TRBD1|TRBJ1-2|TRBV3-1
CASSQDRTGGLSGYTF
TGTGCCAGCAGCCAAGATAGGACAGGGGGTTTGAGCGGCTACACCTTC
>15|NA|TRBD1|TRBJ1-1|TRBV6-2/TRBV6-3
CASRPTGESMTEAFF
TGTGCCAGCAGACCGACAGGGGAATCGATGACTGAAGCTTTCTTT
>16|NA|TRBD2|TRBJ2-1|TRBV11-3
CASSLVGTSVYNEQFF
TGTGCCAGCAGCTTAGTAGGGACTAGCGTCTACAATGAGCAGTTCTTC
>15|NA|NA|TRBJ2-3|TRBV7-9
CASSLGRGATDTQYF
TGTGCCAGCAGCTTAGGCAGGGGAGCTACAGATACGCAGTATTTT
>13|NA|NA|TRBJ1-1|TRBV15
CATSRGGQGEAFF
TGTGCCACCAGCAGGGGGGGGCAGGGAGAAGCTTTCTTT
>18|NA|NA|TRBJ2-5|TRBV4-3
CASSQAATSGVLQETQYF
TGCGCCAGCAGCCAAGCCGCAACCTCGGGGGTTCTACAAGAGACCCAGTACTTC
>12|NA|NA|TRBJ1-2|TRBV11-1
CASRQGYEGYTF
TGTGCCAGCAGGCAGGGGTACGAGGGCTACACCTTC
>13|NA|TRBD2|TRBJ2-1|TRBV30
CAWSVTSDNEQFF
TGTGCCTGGAGTGTAACTAGCGACAATGAGCAGTTCTTC